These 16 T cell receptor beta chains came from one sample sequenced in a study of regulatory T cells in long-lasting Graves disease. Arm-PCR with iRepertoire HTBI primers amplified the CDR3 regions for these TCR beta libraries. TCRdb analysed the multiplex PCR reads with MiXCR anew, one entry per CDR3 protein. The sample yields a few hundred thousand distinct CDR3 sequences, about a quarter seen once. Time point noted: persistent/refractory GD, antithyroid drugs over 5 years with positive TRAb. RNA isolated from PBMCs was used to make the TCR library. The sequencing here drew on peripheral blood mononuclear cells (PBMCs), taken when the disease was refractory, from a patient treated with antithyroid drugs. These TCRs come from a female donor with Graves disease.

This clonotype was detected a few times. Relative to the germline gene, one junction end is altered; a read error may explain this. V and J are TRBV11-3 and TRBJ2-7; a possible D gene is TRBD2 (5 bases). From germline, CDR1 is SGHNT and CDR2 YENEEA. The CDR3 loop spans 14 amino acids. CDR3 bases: TGTGCCAGCAGCGTAGAACCTAGCCATTACGAGCAGTACTTC. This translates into CASSVEPSHYEQYF.

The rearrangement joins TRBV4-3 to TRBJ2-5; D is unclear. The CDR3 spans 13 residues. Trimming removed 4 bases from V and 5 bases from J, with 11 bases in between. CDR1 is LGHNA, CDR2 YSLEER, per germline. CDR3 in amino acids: CASSPTSTETQYF. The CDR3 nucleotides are TGCGCCAGCAGCCCCACAAGCACGGAGACCCAGTACTTC.

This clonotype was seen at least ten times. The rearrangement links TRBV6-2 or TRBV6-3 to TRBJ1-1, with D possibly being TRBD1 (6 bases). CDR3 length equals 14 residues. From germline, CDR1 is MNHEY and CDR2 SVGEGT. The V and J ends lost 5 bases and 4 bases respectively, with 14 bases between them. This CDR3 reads CASSEVGGSTEAFF. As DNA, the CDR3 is TGTGCCAGCAGTGAAGTAGGGGGGAGCACTGAAGCTTTCTTT.

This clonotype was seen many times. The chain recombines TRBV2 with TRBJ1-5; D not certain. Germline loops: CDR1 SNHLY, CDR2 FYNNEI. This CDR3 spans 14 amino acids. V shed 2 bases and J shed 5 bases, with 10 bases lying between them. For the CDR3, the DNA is TGTGCCAGCAGTGAACTAGGGTCGGATCAGCCCCAGCATTTT. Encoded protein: CASSELGSDQPQHF.

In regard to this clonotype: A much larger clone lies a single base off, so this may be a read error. As DNA, the CDR3 is TGTGCCAACAGTGAATGGTTTTTTGCGACAGCTACGCCTGGCTATGGCTACACCTTC. Translation: CANSEWFFATATPGYGYTF. The chain joins TRBV6-8 to TRBJ1-2; D might be TRBD1 (5 bases). The germline gives CDR1 MNHGY, CDR2 SAAAGT. The CDR3 covers 19 residues.

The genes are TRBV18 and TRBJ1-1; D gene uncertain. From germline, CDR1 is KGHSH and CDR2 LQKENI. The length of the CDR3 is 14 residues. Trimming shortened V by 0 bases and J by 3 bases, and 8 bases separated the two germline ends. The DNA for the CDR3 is TGTGCCAGCTCACCACCCGACGGTTACACTGAAGCTTTCTTT. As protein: CASSPPDGYTEAFF. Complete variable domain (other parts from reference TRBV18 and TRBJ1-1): NAGVMQNPRHLVRRRGQEARLRCSPMKGHSHVYWYRQLPEEGLKFMVYLQKENIIDESGMPKERFSAEFPKEGPSILRIQQVVRGDSAAYFCASSPPDGYTEAFFGQGTRLTVV.

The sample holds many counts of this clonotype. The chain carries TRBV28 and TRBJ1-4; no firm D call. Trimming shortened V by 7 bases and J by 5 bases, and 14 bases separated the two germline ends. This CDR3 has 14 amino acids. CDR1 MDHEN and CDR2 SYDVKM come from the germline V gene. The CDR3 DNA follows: TGTGCCAGCAAGGGAGGGATGCGGAATGAAAAACTGTTTTTT. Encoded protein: CASKGGMRNEKLFF.

This CDR3 reads CASSLARSDRGTEAFF. CDR3 nucleotide sequence: TGTGCCAGCAGCTTAGCGCGGTCGGACAGGGGCACTGAAGCTTTCTTT. This chain links TRBV7-9 with TRBJ1-1; 9 positions agree with TRBD1. The CDR3 spans 16 residues. CDR1 SEHNR and CDR2 FQNEAQ come from the germline V gene (reference sequence). With 0 bases clipped from V and 4 bases from J, the junction kept 6 bases outside the gene matches.

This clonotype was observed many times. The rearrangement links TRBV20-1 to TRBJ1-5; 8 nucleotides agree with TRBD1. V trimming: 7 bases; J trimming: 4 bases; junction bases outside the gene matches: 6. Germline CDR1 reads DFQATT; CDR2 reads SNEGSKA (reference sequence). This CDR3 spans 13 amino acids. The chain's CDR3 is CSGGTGQNQPQHF. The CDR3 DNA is TGCAGTGGGGGGACAGGTCAAAATCAGCCCCAGCATTTT.

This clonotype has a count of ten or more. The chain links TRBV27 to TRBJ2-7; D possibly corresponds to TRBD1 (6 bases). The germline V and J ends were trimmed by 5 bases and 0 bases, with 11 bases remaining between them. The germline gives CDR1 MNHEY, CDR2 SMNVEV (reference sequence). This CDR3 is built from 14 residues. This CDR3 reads CASSNRDNSYEQYF. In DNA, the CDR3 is TGTGCCAGCAGTAACCGGGACAACTCCTACGAGCAGTACTTC.

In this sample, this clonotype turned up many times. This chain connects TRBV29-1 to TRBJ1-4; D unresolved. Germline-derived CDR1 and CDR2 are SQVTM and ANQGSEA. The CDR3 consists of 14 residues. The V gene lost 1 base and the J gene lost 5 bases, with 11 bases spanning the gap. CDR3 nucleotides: TGCAGCGTTGAAGGTACACGTGAAAATGAAAAACTGTTTTTT. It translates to CSVEGTRENEKLFF.

The CDR3: CASSMTSLETQYF. The CDR3 DNA sequence: TGTGCCAGTAGTATGACCAGTTTGGAGACCCAGTACTTC. The chain couples TRBV19 to TRBJ2-5; no definite D call. The CDR3 contains 13 residues. CDR1 is LNHDA, CDR2 SQIVND, per germline (reference sequence). V was clipped by 3 bases and J by 5 bases, with 10 bases between them.

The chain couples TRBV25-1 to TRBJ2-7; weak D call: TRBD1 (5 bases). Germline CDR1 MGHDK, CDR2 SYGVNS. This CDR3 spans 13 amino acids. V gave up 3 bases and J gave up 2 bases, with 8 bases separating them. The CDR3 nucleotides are TGTGCCAGCAGTGACCGACAGCCCTACGAGCAGTACTTC. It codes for CASSDRQPYEQYF.

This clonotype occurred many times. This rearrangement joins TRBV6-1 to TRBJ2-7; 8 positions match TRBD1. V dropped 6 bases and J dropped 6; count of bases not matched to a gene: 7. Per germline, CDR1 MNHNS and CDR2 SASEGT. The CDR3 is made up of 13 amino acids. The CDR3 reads CASRIGQGTEQYF. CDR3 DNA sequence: TGTGCCAGCAGAATCGGACAGGGAACCGAGCAGTACTTC.

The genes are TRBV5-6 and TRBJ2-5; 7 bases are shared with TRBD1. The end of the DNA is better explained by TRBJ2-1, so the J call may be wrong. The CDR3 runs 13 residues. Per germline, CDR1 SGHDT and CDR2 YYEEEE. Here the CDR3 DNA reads TGTGCCAGCAGCCCGACAGGGTACGGTGAGCAGTTCTTC. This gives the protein CASSPTGYGEQFF.

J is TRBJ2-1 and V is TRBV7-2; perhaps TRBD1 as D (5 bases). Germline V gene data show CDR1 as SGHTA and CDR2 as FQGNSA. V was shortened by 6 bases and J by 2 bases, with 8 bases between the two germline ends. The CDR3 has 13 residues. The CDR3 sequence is CASSRGPYNEQFF. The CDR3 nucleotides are TGTGCCAGCAGTAGGGGCCCCTACAATGAGCAGTTCTTC. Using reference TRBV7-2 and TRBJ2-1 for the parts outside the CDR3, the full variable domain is GAGVSQSPSNKVTEKGKDVELRCDPISGHTALYWYRQSLGQGLEFLIYFQGNSAPDKSGLPSDRFSAERTGGSVSTLTIQRTQQEDSAVYLCASSRGPYNEQFFGPGTRLTVL.